Detailed here is one T cell receptor beta chain. This entry is derived from a study of blood T cell repertoires in COVID-19. Overall study: The cDNA or gDNA used as material had been derived from T cells, B-cell-depleted T cells, or PBMCs.

Original data processing: Estimation of nucleated cell counts relied on the amplification of reference gene primers. Assay used: immunoSEQ multiplex PCR; TCRdb lists only in-frame clones, some missing. The D gene and trimming were derived from the DNA, and the V and J assignments and clone size from that table. The repertoire has over 200,000 clones, about nine tenths of them found once; the top ten carry over 4.5%. CDR3 length equals 15 residues. Looked up from germline, CDR1 is SEHNR and CDR2 is FQNEAQ (reference sequence). J was trimmed by 6 bases and V by 5 bases; bases with no gene match: 9. This TCR was sampled from a man older than 75 with acute or convalescent COVID-19. The chain uses TRBV7-9 and TRBJ2-1; 8 nucleotides agree with TRBD2. The sample taken for sequencing was peripheral blood. CDR3 sequence (DNA): TGTGCCAGCAGCGCAGCGGGAGTGGCGACCAATGAGCAGTTCTTC. This codes for CASSAAGVATNEQFF.